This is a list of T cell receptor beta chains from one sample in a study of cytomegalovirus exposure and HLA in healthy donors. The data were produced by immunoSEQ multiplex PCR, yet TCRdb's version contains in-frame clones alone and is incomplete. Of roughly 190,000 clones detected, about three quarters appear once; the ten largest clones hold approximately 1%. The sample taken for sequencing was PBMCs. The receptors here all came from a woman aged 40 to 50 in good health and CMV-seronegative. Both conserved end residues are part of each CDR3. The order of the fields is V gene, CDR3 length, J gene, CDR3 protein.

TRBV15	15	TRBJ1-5	CATSRAGFYNQPQHF
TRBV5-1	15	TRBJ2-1	CASSFILAGDNEQFF
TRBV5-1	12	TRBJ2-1	CASAGEGNEQFF
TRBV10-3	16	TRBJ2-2	CAITITGGRGTGELFF
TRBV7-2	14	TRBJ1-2	CASSPLAPGGGYTF
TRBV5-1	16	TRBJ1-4	CASSLALRSRDEKLFF
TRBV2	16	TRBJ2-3	CASSLRGGTSTDTQYF
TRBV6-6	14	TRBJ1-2	CASNHPSRHYGYTF
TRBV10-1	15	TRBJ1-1	CASSEQGGAGTEAFF
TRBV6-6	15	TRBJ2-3	CASTPEGLGTDTQYF
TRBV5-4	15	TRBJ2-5	CASSFRDRSGETQYF
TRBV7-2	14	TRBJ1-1	CASSFRRSNTEAFF
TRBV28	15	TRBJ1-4	CASSFAGTPNEKLFF
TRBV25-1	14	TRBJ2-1	CASSDVTGPNEQFF
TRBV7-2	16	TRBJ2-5	CASSTQRDRGLETQYF
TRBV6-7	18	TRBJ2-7	CASSYPKRCGRPTYEQYF
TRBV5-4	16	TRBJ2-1	CASSLTGASSYNEQFF
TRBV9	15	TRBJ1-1	CASSVGPSRNTEAFF
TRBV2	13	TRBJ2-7	CASKETGTYEQYF
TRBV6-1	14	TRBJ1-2	CASSEARESLGYTF
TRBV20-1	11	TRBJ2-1	CSARSPGVQFF
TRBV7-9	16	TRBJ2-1	CASSREAGVTYNEQFF
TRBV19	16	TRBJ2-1	CASTLGAGGTYNEQFF
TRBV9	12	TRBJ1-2	CASSYDTYGYTF
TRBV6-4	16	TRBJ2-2	CASSDSVTRNTGELFF
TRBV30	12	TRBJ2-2	CAWGTSPGELFF